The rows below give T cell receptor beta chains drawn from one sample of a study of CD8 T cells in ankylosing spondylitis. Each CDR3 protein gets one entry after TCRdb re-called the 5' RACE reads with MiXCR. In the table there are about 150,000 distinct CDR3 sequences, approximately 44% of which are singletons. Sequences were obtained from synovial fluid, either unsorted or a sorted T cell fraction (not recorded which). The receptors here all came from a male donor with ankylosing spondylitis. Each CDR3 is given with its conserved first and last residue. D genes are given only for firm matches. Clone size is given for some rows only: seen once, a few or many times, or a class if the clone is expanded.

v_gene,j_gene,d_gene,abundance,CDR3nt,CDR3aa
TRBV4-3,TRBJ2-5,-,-,TGCGCCAGCAGCCAAGTCCTCAGGGCCGACGGGGAGACCCAGTACTTC,CASSQVLRADGETQYF
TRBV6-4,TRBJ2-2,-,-,TGTGCCAGCAGTGATGTTGTCACCGGGGAGCTGTTTTTT,CASSDVVTGELFF
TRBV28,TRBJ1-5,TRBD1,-,TGTGCCAGCAGACGGACAGGGACCTATAGCAATCAGCCCCAGCATTTT,CASRRTGTYSNQPQHF
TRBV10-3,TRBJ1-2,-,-,TGTGCCATCAGTGAGGATGGCATCCGGGAGTCCAACTATGGCTACACCTTC,CAISEDGIRESNYGYTF
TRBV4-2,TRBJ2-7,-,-,TGTGCCATCAGCCCCGTGGTCGTCTGCTACGAGCAGTACTTC,CAISPVVVCYEQYF
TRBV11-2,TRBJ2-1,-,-,TGTGCCAGCAGCCCCCGTTTTGCGACTAGAGCCTTCTACAATGAGCAGTTCTTC,CASSPRFATRAFYNEQFF
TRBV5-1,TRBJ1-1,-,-,TGCGCCAGCAGCTTGTATGACAGTGAAGCTTTCTTT,CASSLYDSEAFF
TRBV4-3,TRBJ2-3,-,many,TGCGCCAGCAGCCAAGATGGTGCAGGGGGCACAGATACGCAGTATTTT,CASSQDGAGGTDTQYF
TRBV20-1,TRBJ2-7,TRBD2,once,TGCAGTGCTAGGCGGGGGAGCTCCTACGAGCAGTACTTC,CSARRGSSYEQYF
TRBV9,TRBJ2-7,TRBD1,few,TGTGCCAGCAGCGCCTCGGACAGGGGTTACGAGCAGTACTTC,CASSASDRGYEQYF
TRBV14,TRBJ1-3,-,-,TGTGCCAGCAGCCAAGTGTGGCCCTTAAACACCATATATTTT,CASSQVWPLNTIYF
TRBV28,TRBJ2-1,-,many,TGTGCCAGCAGTTCCGCCTATTACAATGAGCAGTTCTTC,CASSSAYYNEQFF
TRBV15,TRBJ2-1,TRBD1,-,TGTGCCACCAGCCAGGGGGCTGGTGTAAATGAGCAGTTCTTC,CATSQGAGVNEQFF
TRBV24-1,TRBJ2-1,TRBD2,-,TGTGCCACCAGTGATGCCCCGGGACTAGCGGGCGGAAGGGATGAGCAGTTCTTC,CATSDAPGLAGGRDEQFF
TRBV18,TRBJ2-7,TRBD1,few,TGTGCCAGCTCACCGATGACAGGGTACGAGCAGTACTTC,CASSPMTGYEQYF